This TCR beta chain was recovered during a study of Graves' ophthalmopathy and Graves' hyperthyroidism. This clonotype was observed many times. TCR beta CDR3 regions were amplified from RNA transcripts. RT-PCR was first run with HTBI primers, then multiplex PCR in a second round. TCRdb reanalysed the multiplex PCR reads using MiXCR and keeps one entry per CDR3 protein. The table records roughly 480,000 distinct CDR3 sequences, 13% to 15% of them present only once. Germline V lookup: CDR1 DFQATT, CDR2 SNEGSKA (reference sequence). V lost 5 bases and J lost 6, with 16 bases in between. This CDR3 spans 13 amino acids.

The sequenced material came from blood. This receptor was taken from a young woman with Graves' ophthalmopathy. The chain combines TRBV20-1 with TRBJ1-2; D is unclear. In nucleotides, the CDR3 is TGCAGTGCTCGCAGAACAGCCTTTAATGGCTACACCTTC. Amino acid sequence: CSARRTAFNGYTF.